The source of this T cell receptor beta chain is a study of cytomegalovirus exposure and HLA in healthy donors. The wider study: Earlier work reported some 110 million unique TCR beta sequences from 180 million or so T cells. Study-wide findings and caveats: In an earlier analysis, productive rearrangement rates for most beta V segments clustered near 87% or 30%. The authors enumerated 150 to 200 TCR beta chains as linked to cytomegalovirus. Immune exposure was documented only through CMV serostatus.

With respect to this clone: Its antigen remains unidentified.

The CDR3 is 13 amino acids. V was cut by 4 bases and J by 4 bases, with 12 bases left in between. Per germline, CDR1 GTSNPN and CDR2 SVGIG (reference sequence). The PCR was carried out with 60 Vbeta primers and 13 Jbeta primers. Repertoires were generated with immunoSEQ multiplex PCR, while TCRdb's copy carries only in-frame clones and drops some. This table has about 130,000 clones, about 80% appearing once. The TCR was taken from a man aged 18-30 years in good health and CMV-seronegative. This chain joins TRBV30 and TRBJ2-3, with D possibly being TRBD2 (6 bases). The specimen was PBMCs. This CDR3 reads CAWIVGSSDTQYF. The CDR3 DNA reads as TGTGCCTGGATCGTCGGGAGTTCAGATACGCAGTATTTT.